These T cell receptor beta chains were read from a single sample in a study of blood T cell repertoires in COVID-19. TCRdb keeps only in-frame clones here, not all; method: immunoSEQ multiplex PCR. Of over 250,000 clones listed, about nine tenths were seen once; the top ten hold approximately 13%. Material for sequencing was peripheral blood. All receptors derive from a woman aged 55-69 years with acute or convalescent COVID-19. Both conserved end residues are part of each CDR3. D genes are given only for firm matches. Clone sizes are given selectively: once, few, many, or a class where the clone is expanded.

>TRBV3-1/TRBV3-2|TRBD2|TRBJ2-7|-
TGTGCCAGCTCAAGGGCTAGCGGTTTCTACGAGCAGTACTTC
CASSRASGFYEQYF
>TRBV24-1|-|TRBJ2-2|-
TGTGCCACCAGTGATTTCGGGGAGCGGACCGGGGAGCTGTTTTTT
CATSDFGERTGELFF
>TRBV7-9|-|TRBJ2-3|-
TGTGCCAGCAGCTTACAACTTCCGACAGTCACAGATACGCAGTATTTT
CASSLQLPTVTDTQYF
>TRBV27|TRBD1|TRBJ2-2|-
TGTGCCAGCAGTTTTTACAGGGGGCATACCGGGGAGCTGTTTTTT
CASSFYRGHTGELFF
>TRBV7-8|-|TRBJ1-1|-
TGTGCCAGCAGCTTAGGGGGGACACAGAACACTGAAGCTTTCTTT
CASSLGGTQNTEAFF
>TRBV10-3|TRBD1|TRBJ1-4|-
TGTGCCATCAGTGGTGGACAGGCCCTTAATGAAAAACTGTTTTTT
CAISGGQALNEKLFF
>TRBV10-3|-|TRBJ1-5|-
TGTGCCATCAGTGAGGACAGTCTTAATCAGCCCCAGCATTTT
CAISEDSLNQPQHF
>TRBV10-3|TRBD2|TRBJ2-1|once
TGTGCCATCAGTGAGTCAACTAGCGGGCTGAGCTCCTACAATGAGCAGTTCTTC
CAISESTSGLSSYNEQFF
>TRBV5-1|-|TRBJ2-7|-
TGCGCCAGCAGCTTTAACAGGGATCCTCGGGAGCAGTACTTC
CASSFNRDPREQYF
>TRBV6-5|-|TRBJ1-3|-
TGTGCCAGCGGGGCCACTGCTGGAAACACCATATATTTT
CASGATAGNTIYF
>TRBV18|TRBD2|TRBJ2-7|-
TGTGCCAGCTCACCACCGGGGCGGGGGGAGCAGTACTTC
CASSPPGRGEQYF
>TRBV2|TRBD2|TRBJ2-2|-
TGTGCCAGCAGTGTTGACGGGGGGGCGTCCACCGGGGAGCTGTTTTTT
CASSVDGGASTGELFF
>TRBV15|TRBD1|TRBJ2-3|once
TGTGCCACCAGGAAGGGGGCGTTCTCAGATACGCAGTATTTT
CATRKGAFSDTQYF
>TRBV6-5|-|TRBJ1-1|-
TGTGCCAGCCGACCAGGGATGAATGAAGCTTTCTTT
CASRPGMNEAFF
>TRBV7-9|TRBD1|TRBJ2-7|-
TGTGCCAGCAGCTTAGGCGGACAGGGTATCGGCGAGCAGTACTTC
CASSLGGQGIGEQYF
>TRBV28|-|TRBJ1-1|-
TGTGCCAGCAGTCCTAGTACAGGGAAGAACACTGAAGCTTTCTTT
CASSPSTGKNTEAFF
>TRBV6-2/TRBV6-3|TRBD1|TRBJ2-3|-
TGTGCCAGCAGTTACTCAGGGGGGACAGGGGTTCGGACAGATACGCAGTATTTT
CASSYSGGTGVRTDTQYF
>TRBV5-8|TRBD1|TRBJ1-2|-
TGTGCCAGCAGCCTGGACAGGGGCCGTGACGGCTACACCTTC
CASSLDRGRDGYTF
>TRBV10-3|TRBD1|TRBJ1-5|-
TGTGCCATCAGGGGGACAGGGAGCAATCAGCCCCAGCATTTT
CAIRGTGSNQPQHF
>TRBV7-2|-|TRBJ2-5|-
TGTGCCAGCAGCGAGGGCGCGGGGCGAGGGACCCAGTACTTC
CASSEGAGRGTQYF
>TRBV5-1|TRBD1|TRBJ1-3|-
TGCGCCAGCAGCAAACCGACAGGGACTGGAAACACCATATATTTT
CASSKPTGTGNTIYF
>TRBV9|-|TRBJ1-2|-
TGTGCCAGCAGCGTAGACCCTAGCGACTATGGCTACACCTTC
CASSVDPSDYGYTF
>TRBV5-1|TRBD2|TRBJ2-5|-
TGCGCCAGCAGCTGGGGACTAGCGGGGGTTTATGGTGAGACCCAGTACTTC
CASSWGLAGVYGETQYF
>TRBV25-1|-|TRBJ1-1|-
TGTGCCAGCAGTGAATACGGGGGAACTGAAGCTTTCTTT
CASSEYGGTEAFF
>TRBV19|-|TRBJ2-5|-
TGTGCCAGTAGTACCATCTCAGGGGAGGGAGAGACCCAGTACTTC
CASSTISGEGETQYF
>TRBV4-2|-|TRBJ1-2|-
TGTGCCAGCAGCCAAGATCTCCAGGCGTTCAACTATGGCTACACCTTC
CASSQDLQAFNYGYTF
>TRBV28|TRBD2|TRBJ2-1|-
TGTGCCAGCAGCCGCATAGCGGGGCCCTCCTACAATGAGCAGTTCTTC
CASSRIAGPSYNEQFF
>TRBV7-8|TRBD1|TRBJ2-7|-
TGTGCCAGCAGCTTTCTGGGGACAGGGAACTACGAGCAGTACTTC
CASSFLGTGNYEQYF
>TRBV20-1|TRBD1|TRBJ2-1|once
TGCAGTGCTAGTTTCGGACAGGGATTCAATGAGCAGTTCTTC
CSASFGQGFNEQFF
>TRBV27|TRBD2|TRBJ2-7|few
TGTGCCAGCAGTCCGGGACTAGCGGGTTACGCGGGATCCTACGAGCAGTACTTC
CASSPGLAGYAGSYEQYF
>TRBV28|TRBD1|TRBJ1-2|-
TGTGCCAGCAGTAGTCAGGGGGTCATCTACGACTATGGCTACACCTTC
CASSSQGVIYDYGYTF
>TRBV30|-|TRBJ1-1|-
TGTGCTTATGACAGGAACTTTCAAGCTTTCTTT
CAYDRNFQAFF
>TRBV5-6|TRBD1|TRBJ1-5|few
TGTGCCAGCAGCACCCGGGACAGACTCAATCAGCCCCAGCATTTT
CASSTRDRLNQPQHF
>TRBV5-4|TRBD1|TRBJ1-5|-
TGTGCCAGCAGCTTGGGGGCCAGGGGGGTCAATCAGCCCCAGCATTTT
CASSLGARGVNQPQHF
>TRBV7-2|-|TRBJ2-1|-
TGTGCCAGCAGCTTAAGTAAAGTAGCGGTCTCCTACAATGAGCAGTTCTTC
CASSLSKVAVSYNEQFF
>TRBV24-1|TRBD1|TRBJ1-2|-
TGTGCCACCCAGGGGGGCCCTAACTATGGCTACACCTTC
CATQGGPNYGYTF
>TRBV6-4|TRBD2|TRBJ2-2|-
TGTGCCAGCAGTGACTCGCTAGGGCCACAGAGAGGGACTAGCGGGAGCCCCTCCGGGGAGCTGTTTTTT
CASSDSLGPQRGTSGSPSGELFF
>TRBV2|-|TRBJ1-1|-
TGTGCCAGCAGTCCCGGACAGCAAACTGAAGCTTTCTTT
CASSPGQQTEAFF
>TRBV28|-|TRBJ2-7|few
TGTGCCAGCAGTTTTTTTGACAGGAACTACGAGCAGTACTTC
CASSFFDRNYEQYF
>TRBV7-7|TRBD2|TRBJ2-1|-
TGTGCTAGCAGCCGTAAGACTACTAGCGGGACCTCGCCGAATGAGCAGTTCTTC
CASSRKTTSGTSPNEQFF
>TRBV12-3/TRBV12-4|-|TRBJ2-2|-
TGTGCCAGCAGTTCAAACACCGGGGAGCTGTTTTTT
CASSSNTGELFF
>TRBV14|TRBD1|TRBJ2-1|-
TGTGCCAGCAGGGCCGGGACAGGTGGTAATGAGCAGTTCTTC
CASRAGTGGNEQFF
>TRBV7-6|-|TRBJ1-6|-
TGTGCCAGCAGCTTAACCGGTCCGGGGCGGGGTAATTCACCCCTCCACTTT
CASSLTGPGRGNSPLHF
>TRBV28|-|TRBJ1-1|-
TGTGCCCTGACAACCGGGACAGAAGCTTTCTTT
CALTTGTEAFF
>TRBV28|TRBD1|TRBJ1-2|-
TGTGCCAGCAGTGTTCAGGACAGGTTACCAAACTATGGCTACACCTTC
CASSVQDRLPNYGYTF
>TRBV28|TRBD2|TRBJ2-7|-
TGTGCCAGCAGCGTGACTAGCGGGGTTAACGAGCAGTACTTC
CASSVTSGVNEQYF
>TRBV18|-|TRBJ2-7|-
TGTGCCAGCTCACCAGACTATCAGGCCTACGAGCAGTACTTC
CASSPDYQAYEQYF
>TRBV7-3|-|TRBJ2-1|-
TGTGCCAGCAGCTTAGATTTCGGCTCCTACAATGAGCAGTTCTTC
CASSLDFGSYNEQFF
>TRBV4-1|-|TRBJ2-1|-
TGCGCCAGCAGCCAAGTCGGGAAGAGACACAATGAGCAGTTCTTC
CASSQVGKRHNEQFF
>TRBV23-1|-|TRBJ1-5|-
TGCGCCGTCCAGCATGGGGGGAATCAGCCCCAGCATTTT
CAVQHGGNQPQHF
>TRBV4-3|TRBD1|TRBJ2-7|-
TGCGCCAGCAGCCAAGCCTGGACAGGGGGCGTCGACGAGCAGTACTTC
CASSQAWTGGVDEQYF
>TRBV5-1|TRBD2|TRBJ2-1|-
TGCGCCAGCAGCTTTAGGACTAGCGGGAGCGAGAATGAGCAGTTCTTC
CASSFRTSGSENEQFF
>TRBV4-3|TRBD1|TRBJ2-7|-
TGCGCCAGCAGCCGGACCCGGGACAGGGACTACGAGCAGTACTTC
CASSRTRDRDYEQYF
>TRBV25-1|-|TRBJ1-6|-
TGTGCCAGCAGTGACAGTGCCTATAATTCACCCCTCCACTTT
CASSDSAYNSPLHF